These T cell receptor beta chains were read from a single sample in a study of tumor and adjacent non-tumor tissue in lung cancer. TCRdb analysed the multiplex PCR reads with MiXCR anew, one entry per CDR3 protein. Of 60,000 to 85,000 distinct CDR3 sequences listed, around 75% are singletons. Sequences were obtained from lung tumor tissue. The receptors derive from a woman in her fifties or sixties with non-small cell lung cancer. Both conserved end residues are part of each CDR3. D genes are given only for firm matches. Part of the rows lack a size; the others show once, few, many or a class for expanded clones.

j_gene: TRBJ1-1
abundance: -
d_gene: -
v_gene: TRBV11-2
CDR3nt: TGTGCAAGCAGTTCACGGCTCACTGAAGCTTTCTTT
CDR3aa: CASSSRLTEAFF

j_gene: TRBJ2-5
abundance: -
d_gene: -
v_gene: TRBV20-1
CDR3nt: TGCAGTGCTAGTCATCGTCTAGCAGATGAGACCCAGTACTTC
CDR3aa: CSASHRLADETQYF

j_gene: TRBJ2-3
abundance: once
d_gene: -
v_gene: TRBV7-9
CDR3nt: TGCGCCAGCAGACGGGACGGTAATACGGATACGCAGTATTTT
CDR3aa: CASRRDGNTDTQYF

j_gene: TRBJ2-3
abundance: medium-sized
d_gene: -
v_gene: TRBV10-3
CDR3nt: TGTGCCGCCATGACGGGACAAAGCACAGATACGCAGTATTTT
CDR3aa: CAAMTGQSTDTQYF

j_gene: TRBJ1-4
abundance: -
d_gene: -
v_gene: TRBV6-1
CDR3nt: TGTGTTAGCAGTGAAGATACCACACCTAATGAAAAACTGTTTTTT
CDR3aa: CVSSEDTTPNEKLFF

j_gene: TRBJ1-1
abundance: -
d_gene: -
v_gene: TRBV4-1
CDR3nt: TGCGCCAGCAACCAAGATTGTTACAGGGTGAACACTGAAGCTTTCTTT
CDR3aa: CASNQDCYRVNTEAFF

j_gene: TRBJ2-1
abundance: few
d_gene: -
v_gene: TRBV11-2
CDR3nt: TGCGCCATCAGCTTAGATCTAGGTCCTGCGGTCAATGAGCAGTTCTTC
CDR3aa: CAISLDLGPAVNEQFF

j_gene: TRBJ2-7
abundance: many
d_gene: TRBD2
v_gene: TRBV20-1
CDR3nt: TGCAGTGCTAGAATTCCTCACCGGGGGGCTAGCGGGATAACTCCGCACTACGAGCAGTACTTC
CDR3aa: CSARIPHRGASGITPHYEQYF

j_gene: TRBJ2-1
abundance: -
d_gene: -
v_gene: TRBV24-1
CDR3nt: TGTGCCATCAGTGAGGCCAGCAGCAGATCCTACACTGAGCAGTTCTTC
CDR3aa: CAISEASSRSYTEQFF

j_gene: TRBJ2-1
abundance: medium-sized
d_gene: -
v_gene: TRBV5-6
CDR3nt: TGTGCCAGCAGCTTGAGGGGGATTGAGCAGTTCTTC
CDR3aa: CASSLRGIEQFF

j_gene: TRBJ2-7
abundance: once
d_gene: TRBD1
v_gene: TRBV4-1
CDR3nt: TGCGTCAGTAGCCAAGACAGAGGACAGGCCTACGAGCGGTACTTC
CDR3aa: CVSSQDRGQAYERYF

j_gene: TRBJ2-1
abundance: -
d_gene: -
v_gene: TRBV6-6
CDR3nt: TGCGCCAGCAGTTACGCGACGGGGATTGGGGTCTTC
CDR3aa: CASSYATGIGVF

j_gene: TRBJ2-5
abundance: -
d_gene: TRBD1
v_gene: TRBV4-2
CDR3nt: TGTGCCAGCAGCCAAGGGACAGGGCTGGCTCGATGGAGCCAGTACTTC
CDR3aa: CASSQGTGLARWSQYF

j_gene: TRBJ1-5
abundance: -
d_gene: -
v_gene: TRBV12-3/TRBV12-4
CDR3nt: TGTGCCAACAGTTTCCGGGGACGAGGATATAGTAATCAGCCCCAGCATTTT
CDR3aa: CANSFRGRGYSNQPQHF

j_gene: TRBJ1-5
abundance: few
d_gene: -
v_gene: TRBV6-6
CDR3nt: TGTGCCAGCAGCTACCCGGGGAGGGAACGATATAGCAATCAGCCCCAGCATTTT
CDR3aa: CASSYPGRERYSNQPQHF

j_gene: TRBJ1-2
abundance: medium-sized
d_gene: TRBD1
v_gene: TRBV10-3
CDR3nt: TGTGCCATCAGTGACCGGACAGGGCGAGAACATTATGGCTACACCTTC
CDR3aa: CAISDRTGREHYGYTF

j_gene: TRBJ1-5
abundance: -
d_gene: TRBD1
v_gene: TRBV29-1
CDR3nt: TGCAGCGTTGAATGGTTCAGGCTCGCGACAGGGCATCAGCCCCAGCATTTT
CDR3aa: CSVEWFRLATGHQPQHF

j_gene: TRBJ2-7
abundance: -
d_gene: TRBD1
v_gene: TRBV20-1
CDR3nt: TGCACTGCTAGACCAAAGGACAGGGGGAACGAGCACTACTTC
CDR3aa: CTARPKDRGNEHYF

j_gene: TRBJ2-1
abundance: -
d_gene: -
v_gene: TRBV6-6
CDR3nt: TGTGTCATCAGCCCCTCCTTGGGGGGTGAGCAGTTCTTC
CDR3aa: CVISPSLGGEQFF

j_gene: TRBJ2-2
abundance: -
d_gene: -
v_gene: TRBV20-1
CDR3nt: TGCAGTGCCACCGTGGGGAACACCGGGGAGTTATTTTTT
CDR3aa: CSATVGNTGELFF

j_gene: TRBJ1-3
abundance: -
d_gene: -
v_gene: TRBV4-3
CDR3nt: TGCGCCAGCAGCTACACATGCAACTCTGGAAACACCATATATTTT
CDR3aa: CASSYTCNSGNTIYF

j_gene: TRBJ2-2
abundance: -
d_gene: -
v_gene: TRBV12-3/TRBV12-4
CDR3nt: TGTGCCAGCACCCCGACAGGCCGTCTCGGGGAGCTGTTTTTT
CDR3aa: CASTPTGRLGELFF

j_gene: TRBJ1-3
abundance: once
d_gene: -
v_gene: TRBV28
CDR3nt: TGTGCCAGCAGATCATCCGGACTGGGTCGAAACACCATATATTTT
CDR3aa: CASRSSGLGRNTIYF

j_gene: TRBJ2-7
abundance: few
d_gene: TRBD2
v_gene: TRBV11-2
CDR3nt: TGTGCCAGCAGCTTGAACGGGGGGACCTACGAGCAGTACTTC
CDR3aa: CASSLNGGTYEQYF

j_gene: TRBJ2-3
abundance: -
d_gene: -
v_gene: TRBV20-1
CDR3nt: TGCAGTGCTAGAGTTCTTTCAGGAGGGGCAGATACGCAGTATTTT
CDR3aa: CSARVLSGGADTQYF

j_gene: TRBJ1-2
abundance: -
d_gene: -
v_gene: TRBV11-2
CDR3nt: TGTGCCAGCAGCTTAACACGTAATAACTATGGCCACACATTC
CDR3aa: CASSLTRNNYGHTF

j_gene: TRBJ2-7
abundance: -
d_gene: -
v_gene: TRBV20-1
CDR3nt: TGTAGTGCTATAGCCCTGGAGGGGACGAACTACGAACAGTACTTC
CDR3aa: CSAIALEGTNYEQYF

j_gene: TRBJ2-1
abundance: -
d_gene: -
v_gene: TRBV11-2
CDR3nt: TGTGCCAGCAGCCCCATAAGGCACGCTTACCATAAGCAGTTCTTC
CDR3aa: CASSPIRHAYHKQFF

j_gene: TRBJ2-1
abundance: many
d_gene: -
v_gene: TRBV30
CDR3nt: TGTGCCTGGATACGTGTCAGGGGGAGGTACAATGAGCAGTTCTTC
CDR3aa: CAWIRVRGRYNEQFF

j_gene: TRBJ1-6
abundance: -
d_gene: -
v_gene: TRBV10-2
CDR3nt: TGCGCCAGCAGTGAATCGTACAGCAATTCACCCCTCCACTTT
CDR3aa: CASSESYSNSPLHF

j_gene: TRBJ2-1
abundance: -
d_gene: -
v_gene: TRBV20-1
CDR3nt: TGCAGTGCTAGAAAATGGACAGCGACGTATTACAATGAGGAGTTCTTC
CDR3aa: CSARKWTATYYNEEFF

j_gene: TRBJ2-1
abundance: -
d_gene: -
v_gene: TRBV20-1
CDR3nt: TGCAGTGCTCCCCTTGTAGGACCCTTATACAATGAGCAGTTATTC
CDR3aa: CSAPLVGPLYNEQLF

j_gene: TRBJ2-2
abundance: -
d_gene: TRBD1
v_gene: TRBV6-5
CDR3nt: TGTCCCAACACATCAAGACTGGGGACAGAAAACACCGGGGAGCTGTTTTTT
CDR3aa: CPNTSRLGTENTGELFF

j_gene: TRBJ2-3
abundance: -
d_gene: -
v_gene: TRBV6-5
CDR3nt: TGTGCCAGCAGTTACTCGTGGGGGAGCACAAATACGCAATATTTT
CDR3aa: CASSYSWGSTNTQYF

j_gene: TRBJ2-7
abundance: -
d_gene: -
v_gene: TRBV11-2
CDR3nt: TGTGCCAGCAGTTTAGCCGCGGGACTCACGGGGCCCTACGAGCAGCACTTC
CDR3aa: CASSLAAGLTGPYEQHF

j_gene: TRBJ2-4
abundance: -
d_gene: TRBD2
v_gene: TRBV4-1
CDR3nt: TGCGCCAGCAGCCCTGGTAGCGGAAGACTAGCCAAAGACATTCAGTACTTC
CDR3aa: CASSPGSGRLAKDIQYF

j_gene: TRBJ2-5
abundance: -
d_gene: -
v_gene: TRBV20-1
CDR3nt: TGCAGTGTTCCAGGAGGAAGTCTAAGAGAGACCCAGTACTTC
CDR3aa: CSVPGGSLRETQYF

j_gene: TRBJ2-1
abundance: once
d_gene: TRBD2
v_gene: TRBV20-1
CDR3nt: TGCAGTGCTAGGGATAGCGGGAGTCGGAATGTGCAGTTCTTC
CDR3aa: CSARDSGSRNVQFF

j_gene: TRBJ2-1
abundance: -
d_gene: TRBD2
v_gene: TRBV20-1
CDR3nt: TGCAGTGCTACTCGCGGACTAGCGGGAGGGCCCTACAATGAGCATTTTTTC
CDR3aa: CSATRGLAGGPYNEHFF

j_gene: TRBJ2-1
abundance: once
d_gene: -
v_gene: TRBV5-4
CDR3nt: TGTGCCAGCAGTCCCGCTAGCGAGAGTTTCAATGAGCAGTTCTTC
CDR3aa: CASSPASESFNEQFF

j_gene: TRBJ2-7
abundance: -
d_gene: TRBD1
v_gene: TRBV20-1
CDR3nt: TGCAGTCCTAGTGGTGAGGGGACAGGCTACGAGCAGTACTTC
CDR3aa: CSPSGEGTGYEQYF

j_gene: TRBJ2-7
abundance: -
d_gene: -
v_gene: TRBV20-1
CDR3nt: TGCAGTGTTAGGAAGGGGGGGACTAACGGGAACGAGCAGTACTTC
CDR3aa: CSVRKGGTNGNEQYF

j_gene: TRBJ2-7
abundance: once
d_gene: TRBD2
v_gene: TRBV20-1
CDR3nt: TGCAGTGCTACCGAGACTAGCGAGATGAAGTACTTC
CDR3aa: CSATETSEMKYF

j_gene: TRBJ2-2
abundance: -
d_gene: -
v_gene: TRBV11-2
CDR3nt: TGTGCCAGCAGCCTCGGCATGCGGAACACCGGGGAGCTGTTTTTT
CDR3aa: CASSLGMRNTGELFF

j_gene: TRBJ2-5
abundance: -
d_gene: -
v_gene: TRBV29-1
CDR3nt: TGCAGCGTTTTCCGGGACATACAAGAGACTCAGTACTTC
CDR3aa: CSVFRDIQETQYF

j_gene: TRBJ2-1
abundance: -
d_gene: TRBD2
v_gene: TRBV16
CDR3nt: TGTGCCAACAGCCCGGGACTAGCGGGAAATTCCGAGCTCTTC
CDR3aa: CANSPGLAGNSELF

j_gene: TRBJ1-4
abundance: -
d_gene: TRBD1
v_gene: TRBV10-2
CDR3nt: TGTGCCAGAAGTGAGCAGGGGGTAACTAATGAAAAACTGTTTTTT
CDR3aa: CARSEQGVTNEKLFF

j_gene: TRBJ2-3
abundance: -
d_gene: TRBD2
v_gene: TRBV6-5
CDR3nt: TGTGCCAGCAGTAAAAAACTAGCGGGAGGGCTAACAGATACGCAATATTTT
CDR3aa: CASSKKLAGGLTDTQYF

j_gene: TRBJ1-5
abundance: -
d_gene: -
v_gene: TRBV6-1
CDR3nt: TGTACCAGCAGTGAACGGAGATTTTATCAGCCCCAGCATTTT
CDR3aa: CTSSERRFYQPQHF

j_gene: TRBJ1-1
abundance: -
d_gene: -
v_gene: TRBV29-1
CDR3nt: TGCAGCGTCTCCAAGGAGTGGGACATTGAAGCTTTCTTT
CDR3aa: CSVSKEWDIEAFF

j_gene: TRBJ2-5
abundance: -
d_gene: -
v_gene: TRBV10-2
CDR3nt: TGCGCCAGTAGCCATGGGGAGGCCCAGTACTTC
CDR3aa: CASSHGEAQYF

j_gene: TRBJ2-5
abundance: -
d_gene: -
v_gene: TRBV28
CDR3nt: TGTGCCAGCGGTGATACGACACAAGGCCAGGAGACCCAGTACTTC
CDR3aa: CASGDTTQGQETQYF